Listed here are 9 T cell receptor beta chains from one sample, sequenced in a study of cytomegalovirus exposure and HLA in healthy donors. Assay used: immunoSEQ multiplex PCR; TCRdb lists only in-frame clones, some missing. The sample has roughly 250,000 clones, roughly 90% seen once; the top ten hold approximately 0.34%. Source material: PBMCs. These receptor sequences come from a woman aged 18-29 years in good health and CMV-seronegative.

This rearrangement joins TRBV5-1 to TRBJ1-6; D is possibly TRBD1 (6 bases). The CDR3 runs to 15 residues. V shed 0 bases and J shed 7 bases, with 11 bases lying between them. In germline, CDR1 is SGHRS, CDR2 YFSETQ. CDR3 DNA sequence: TGCGCCAGCAGCTTGGGGGGGCTTGGGAATTCACCCCTCCACTTT. Translating gives CASSLGGLGNSPLHF.

The gene calls are TRBV6-6 and TRBJ2-7, with TRBD1 matching over 7 bases. The CDR3 consists of 14 residues. V shed 5 bases and J 3 bases; nucleotides not matched to a gene: 7. Per the germline V gene, CDR1 is MNHNY and CDR2 is SVGAGI (reference sequence). The CDR3: CASSPGQRYYEQYF. The CDR3 DNA follows: TGTGCCAGCAGTCCGGGACAGCGGTACTACGAGCAGTACTTC.

CDR3 amino acids: CASSQSRGSPYEQYF. Written as DNA, the CDR3 is TGCGCCAGCAGCCAATCGAGGGGGTCCCCCTACGAGCAGTACTTC. The chain employs TRBV4-3 and TRBJ2-7; possible D gene TRBD1, 6 bases. CDR3 length: 15 residues. Between the trimmed V and J ends, which lost 2 bases and 2 bases, there was a span of 13 bases. The germline gives CDR1 LGHNA, CDR2 YSLEER.

The CDR3 coding sequence is TGTGCCATCGGGACACGCCAGGACGACTATGGCTACACCTTC. This encodes CAIGTRQDDYGYTF. This chain links TRBV10-3 with TRBJ1-2, with a possible D match to TRBD1 (6 bases). Germline V lookup: CDR1 ENHRY, CDR2 SYGVKD. The CDR3 totals 14 residues. The ends were cut back, 8 bases at V and 3 bases at J, with 16 bases in the middle.

The rearrangement uses TRBV28 and TRBJ1-2; D is possibly TRBD1 (6 bases). V dropped 3 bases and J dropped 4 bases, with 9 bases sitting between them. This CDR3 region has 13 residues. The germline V gene has CDR1 MDHEN and CDR2 SYDVKM. CDR3 nucleotides: TGTGCCAGCAGTTTTACAGGGCTCTATGGCTACACCTTC. It specifies CASSFTGLYGYTF.

This clone was recorded once. This rearrangement joins TRBV7-9 to TRBJ1-2, with TRBD1 matching over 12 bases. Looked up from germline, CDR1 is SEHNR and CDR2 is FQNEAQ (reference sequence). This CDR3 is built from 15 residues. V was clipped by 5 bases and J by 8 bases; unmatched bases: 9. CDR3 nucleotide sequence: TGTGCCAGCAGCCCACCGGGACAGGGGGCAGAAGGCTACACCTTC. It yields the protein CASSPPGQGAEGYTF.

This chain links TRBV5-6 with TRBJ2-3, with 9 bases lining up with TRBD1. V was clipped by 0 bases and J by 1 base; unmatched bases: 6. Germline CDR1 and CDR2: SGHDT and YYEEEE. The CDR3 sequence is 17 residues long. This CDR3 is CASSLAGTGYRTDTQYF. DNA for the CDR3: TGTGCCAGCAGCTTGGCCGGGACAGGGTATCGCACAGATACGCAGTATTTT.

The chain employs TRBV28 and TRBJ2-1; 9 bases map to TRBD2. This CDR3 is built from 16 residues. V dropped 7 bases and J dropped 8; count of bases not matched to a gene: 15. Per the germline V gene, CDR1 is MDHEN and CDR2 is SYDVKM. The CDR3 region is CASNSPPGLASDEQFF. The CDR3 region has the DNA TGTGCCAGCAACTCCCCGCCGGGACTAGCATCCGATGAGCAGTTCTTC.

CDR3 loop: CASSQESGTDTQYF. The CDR3 nucleotides read TGCGCCAGCAGCCAAGAGTCGGGGACAGATACGCAGTATTTT. V is TRBV4-1 and J is TRBJ2-3, with D possibly being TRBD2 (5 bases). CDR3 length: 14 amino acids. Trimming shortened V by 0 bases and J by 3 bases, and 7 bases separated the two germline ends. Germline V gene data show CDR1 as MGHRA and CDR2 as YSYEKL.